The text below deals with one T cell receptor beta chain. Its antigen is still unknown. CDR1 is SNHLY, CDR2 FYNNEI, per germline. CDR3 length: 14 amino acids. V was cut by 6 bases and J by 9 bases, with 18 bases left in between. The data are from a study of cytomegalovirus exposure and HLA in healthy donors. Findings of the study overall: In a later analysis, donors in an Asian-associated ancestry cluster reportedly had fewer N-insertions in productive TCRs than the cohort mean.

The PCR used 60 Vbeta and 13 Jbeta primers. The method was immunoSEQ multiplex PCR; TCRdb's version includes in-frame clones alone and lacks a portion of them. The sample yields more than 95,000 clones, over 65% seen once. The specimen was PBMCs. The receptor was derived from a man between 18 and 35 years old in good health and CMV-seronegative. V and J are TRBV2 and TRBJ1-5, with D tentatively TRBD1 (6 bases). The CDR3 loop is CASRSQGIGGPQHF. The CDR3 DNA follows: TGTGCCAGCAGATCTCAGGGGATTGGGGGGCCCCAGCATTTT.